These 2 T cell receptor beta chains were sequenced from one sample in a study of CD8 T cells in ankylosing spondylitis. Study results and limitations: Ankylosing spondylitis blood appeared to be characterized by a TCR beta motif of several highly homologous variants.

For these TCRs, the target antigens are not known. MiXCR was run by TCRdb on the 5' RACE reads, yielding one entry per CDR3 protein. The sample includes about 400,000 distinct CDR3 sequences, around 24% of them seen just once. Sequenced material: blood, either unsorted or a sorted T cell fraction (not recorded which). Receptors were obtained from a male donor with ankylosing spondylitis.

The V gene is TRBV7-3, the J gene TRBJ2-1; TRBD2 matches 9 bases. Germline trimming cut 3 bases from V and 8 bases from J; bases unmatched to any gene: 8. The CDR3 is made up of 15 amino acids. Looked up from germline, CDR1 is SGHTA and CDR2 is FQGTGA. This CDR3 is CASSFSAGGLDEQFF. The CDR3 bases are TGTGCCAGCAGCTTCTCAGCGGGAGGTCTCGATGAGCAGTTCTTC.

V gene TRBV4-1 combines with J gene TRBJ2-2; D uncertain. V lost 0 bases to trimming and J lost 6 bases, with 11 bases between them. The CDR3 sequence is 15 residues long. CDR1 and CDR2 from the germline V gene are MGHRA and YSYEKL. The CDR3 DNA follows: TGCGCCAGCAGCCAAGATAGCTTGCTGGCCGGGGAGCTGTTTTTT. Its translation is CASSQDSLLAGELFF.